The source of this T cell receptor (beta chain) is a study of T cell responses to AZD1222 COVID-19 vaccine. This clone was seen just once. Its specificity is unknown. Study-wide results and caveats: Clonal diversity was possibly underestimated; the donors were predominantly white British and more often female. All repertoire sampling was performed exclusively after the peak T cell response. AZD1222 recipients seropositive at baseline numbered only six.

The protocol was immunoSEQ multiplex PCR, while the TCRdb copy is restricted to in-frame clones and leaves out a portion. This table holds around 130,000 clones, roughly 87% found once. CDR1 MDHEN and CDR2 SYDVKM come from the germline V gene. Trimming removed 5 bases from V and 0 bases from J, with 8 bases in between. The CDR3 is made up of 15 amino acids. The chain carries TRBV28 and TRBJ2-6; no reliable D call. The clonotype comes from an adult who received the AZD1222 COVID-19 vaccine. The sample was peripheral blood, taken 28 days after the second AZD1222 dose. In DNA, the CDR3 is TGTGCCAGCAGTCTCGCCCTCTCTGGGGCCAACGTCCTGACTTTC. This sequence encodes CASSLALSGANVLTF. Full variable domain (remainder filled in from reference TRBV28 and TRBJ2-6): DVKVTQSSRYLVKRTGEKVFLECVQDMDHENMFWYRQDPGLGLRLIYFSYDVKMKEKGDIPEGYSVSREKKERFSLILESASTNQTSMYLCASSLALSGANVLTFGAGSRLTVL.